This TCR beta chain stems from a study of T cells in narcolepsy. Findings and caveats of the study: Same-patient CSF and blood CD4+ T cell clonotypes included HCRT-specific and TRIB2-specific autoreactive ones. Healthy controls reportedly lacked the autoreactive clonotypes serially found in patients' blood.

The repertoire was sequenced with immunoSEQ multiplex PCR; TCRdb's copy has only in-frame clones and lacks some. The sample has 30,000 to 35,000 clones; around 77% are singletons. On this clone itself: The antigen is undetermined.

The V end was cut by 1 base, the J end by 5 bases, with 8 bases between. There are 13 residues in the CDR3. CDR1 and CDR2 (germline): SGHTA, FQGNSA. The sequencing input was memory (CD45RA-) CD4+ T cells from blood. V is TRBV7-2 and J is TRBJ2-5; D remains unclear. The clonotype was recovered from a human donor in good health. The CDR3 region is CASSLEVSETQYF. DNA for the CDR3: TGTGCCAGCAGCTTAGAAGTTTCCGAGACCCAGTACTTC.